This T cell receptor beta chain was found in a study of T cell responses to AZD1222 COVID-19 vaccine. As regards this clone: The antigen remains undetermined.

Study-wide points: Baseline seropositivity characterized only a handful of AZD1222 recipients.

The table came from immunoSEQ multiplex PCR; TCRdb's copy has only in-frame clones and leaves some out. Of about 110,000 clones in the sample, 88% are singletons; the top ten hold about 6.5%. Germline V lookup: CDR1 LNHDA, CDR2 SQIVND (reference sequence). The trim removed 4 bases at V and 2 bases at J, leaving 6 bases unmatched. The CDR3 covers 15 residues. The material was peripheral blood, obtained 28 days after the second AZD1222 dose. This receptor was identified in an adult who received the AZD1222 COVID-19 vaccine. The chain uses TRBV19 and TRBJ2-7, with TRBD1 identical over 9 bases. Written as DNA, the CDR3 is TGTGCCAGTAGTAACGCCCGGACAGGGGCCTACGAGCAGTACTTC. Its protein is CASSNARTGAYEQYF.